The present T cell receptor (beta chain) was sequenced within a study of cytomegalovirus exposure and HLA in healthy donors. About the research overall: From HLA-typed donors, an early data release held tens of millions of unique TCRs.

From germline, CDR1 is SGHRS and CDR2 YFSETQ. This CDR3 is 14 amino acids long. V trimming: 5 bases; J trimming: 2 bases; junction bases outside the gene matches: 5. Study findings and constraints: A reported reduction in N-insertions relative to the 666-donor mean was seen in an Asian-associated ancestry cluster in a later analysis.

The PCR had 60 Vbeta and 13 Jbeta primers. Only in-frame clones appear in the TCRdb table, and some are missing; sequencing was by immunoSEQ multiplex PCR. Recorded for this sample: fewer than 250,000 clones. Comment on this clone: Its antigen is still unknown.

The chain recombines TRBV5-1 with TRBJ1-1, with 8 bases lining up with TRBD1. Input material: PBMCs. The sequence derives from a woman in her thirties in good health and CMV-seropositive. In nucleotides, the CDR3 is TGCGCCAGCAGTTGGGACAGGCAAAACACTGAAGCTTTCTTT. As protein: CASSWDRQNTEAFF.